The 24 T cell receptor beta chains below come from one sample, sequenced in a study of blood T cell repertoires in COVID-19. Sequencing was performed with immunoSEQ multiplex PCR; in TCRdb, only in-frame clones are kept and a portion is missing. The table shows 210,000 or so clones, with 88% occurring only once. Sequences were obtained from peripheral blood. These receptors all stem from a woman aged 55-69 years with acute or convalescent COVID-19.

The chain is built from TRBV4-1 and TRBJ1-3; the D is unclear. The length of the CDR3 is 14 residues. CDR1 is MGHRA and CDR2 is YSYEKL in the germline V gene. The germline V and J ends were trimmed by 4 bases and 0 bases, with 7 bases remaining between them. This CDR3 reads CASSPVGSGNTIYF. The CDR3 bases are TGCGCCAGCAGCCCTGTCGGCTCTGGAAACACCATATATTTT.

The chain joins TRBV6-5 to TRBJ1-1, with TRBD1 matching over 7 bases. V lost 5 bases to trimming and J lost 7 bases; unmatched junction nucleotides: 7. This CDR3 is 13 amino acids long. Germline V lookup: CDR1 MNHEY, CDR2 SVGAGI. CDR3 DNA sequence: TGTGCCAGCAGTAGGGACAGCTCAATTGAAGCTTTCTTT. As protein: CASSRDSSIEAFF.

The DNA for the CDR3 is TGTGCCAGCAGTGAAAGAACAGGTCGTATGTACGAGCAGTACTTC. Translated: CASSERTGRMYEQYF. The chain joins TRBV25-1 to TRBJ2-7; tentatively, D is TRBD1 (5 bases). This CDR3 is built from 15 residues. Deletions cut 2 bases from V and 4 bases from J, with 15 bases between. The germline V gene encodes CDR1 MGHDK and CDR2 SYGVNS.

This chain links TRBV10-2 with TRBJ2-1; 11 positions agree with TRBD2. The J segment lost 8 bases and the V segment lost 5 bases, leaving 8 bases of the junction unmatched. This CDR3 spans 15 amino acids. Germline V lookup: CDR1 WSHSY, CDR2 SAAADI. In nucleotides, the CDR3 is TGCGCCAGCAGTCAGACTAGCGGGAAGTGGTATGAGCAGTTCTTC. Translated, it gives CASSQTSGKWYEQFF.

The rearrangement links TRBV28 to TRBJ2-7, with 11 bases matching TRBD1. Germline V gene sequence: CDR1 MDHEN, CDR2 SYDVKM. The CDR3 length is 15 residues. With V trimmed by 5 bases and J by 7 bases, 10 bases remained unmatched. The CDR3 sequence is CASSALGTGGGEQYF. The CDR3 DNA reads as TGTGCCAGCAGTGCCCTCGGGACAGGGGGTGGGGAGCAGTACTTC.

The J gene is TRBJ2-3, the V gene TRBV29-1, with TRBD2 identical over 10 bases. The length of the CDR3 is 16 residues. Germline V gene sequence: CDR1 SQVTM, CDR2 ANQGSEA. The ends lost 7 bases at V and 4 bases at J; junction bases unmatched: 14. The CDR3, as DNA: TGCAGCGCTGCCGGAGTTTCAGCGGGGGGGTCAGATACGCAGTATTTT. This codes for CSAAGVSAGGSDTQYF.

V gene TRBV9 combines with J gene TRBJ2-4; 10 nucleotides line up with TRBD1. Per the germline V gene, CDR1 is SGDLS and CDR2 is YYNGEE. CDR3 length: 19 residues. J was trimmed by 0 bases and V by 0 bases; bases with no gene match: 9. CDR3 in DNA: TGTGCCAGCAGCGTAGGTCCCGGGACAGGGGTACTAGCCAAAAACATTCAGTACTTC. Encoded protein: CASSVGPGTGVLAKNIQYF.

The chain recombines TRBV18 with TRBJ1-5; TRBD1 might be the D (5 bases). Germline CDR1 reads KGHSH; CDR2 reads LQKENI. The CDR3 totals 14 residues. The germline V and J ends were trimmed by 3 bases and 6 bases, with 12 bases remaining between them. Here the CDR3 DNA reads TGTGCCAGCTCACCTAGTGGAGGGGTTCAGCCCCAGCATTTT. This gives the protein CASSPSGGVQPQHF.

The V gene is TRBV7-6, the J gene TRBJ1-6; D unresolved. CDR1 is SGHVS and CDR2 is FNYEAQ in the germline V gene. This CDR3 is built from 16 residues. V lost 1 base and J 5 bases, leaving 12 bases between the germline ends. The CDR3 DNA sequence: TGTGCCAGCAGCTTAGGGACGGGAAGAGATAATTCACCCCTCCACTTT. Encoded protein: CASSLGTGRDNSPLHF.

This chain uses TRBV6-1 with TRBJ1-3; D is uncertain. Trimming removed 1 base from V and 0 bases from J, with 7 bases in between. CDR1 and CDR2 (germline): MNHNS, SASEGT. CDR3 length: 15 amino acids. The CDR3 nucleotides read TGTGCCAGCAGTGAAGGTCCCAGCTCTGGAAACACCATATATTTT. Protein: CASSEGPSSGNTIYF.

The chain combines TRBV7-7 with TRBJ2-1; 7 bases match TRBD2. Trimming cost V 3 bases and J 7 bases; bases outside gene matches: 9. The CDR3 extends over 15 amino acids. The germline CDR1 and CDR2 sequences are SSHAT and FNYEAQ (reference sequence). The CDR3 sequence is CASSFYAGEGNEQFF. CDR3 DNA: TGTGCCAGCAGCTTCTATGCGGGAGAGGGGAATGAGCAGTTCTTC.

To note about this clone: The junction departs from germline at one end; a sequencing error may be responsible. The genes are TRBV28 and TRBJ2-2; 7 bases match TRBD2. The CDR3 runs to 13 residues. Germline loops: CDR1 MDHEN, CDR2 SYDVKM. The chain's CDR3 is CASSLWGGGELFF. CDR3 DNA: TGTGCCAGCAGTCTATGGGGGGGCGGGGAGCTGTTTTTT. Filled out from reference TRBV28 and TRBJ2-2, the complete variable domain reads DVKVTQSSRYLVKRTGEKVFLECVQDMDHENMFWYRQDPGLGLRLIYFSYDVKMKEKGDIPEGYSVSREKKERFSLILESASTNQTSMYLCASSLWGGGELFFGEGSRLTVL.

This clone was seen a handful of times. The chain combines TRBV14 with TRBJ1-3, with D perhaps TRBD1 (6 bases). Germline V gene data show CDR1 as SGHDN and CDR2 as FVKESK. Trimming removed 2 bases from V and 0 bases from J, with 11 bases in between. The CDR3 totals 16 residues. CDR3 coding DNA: TGTGCCAGCAGCCAACTGACAGGCAACTCTGGAAACACCATATATTTT. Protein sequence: CASSQLTGNSGNTIYF.

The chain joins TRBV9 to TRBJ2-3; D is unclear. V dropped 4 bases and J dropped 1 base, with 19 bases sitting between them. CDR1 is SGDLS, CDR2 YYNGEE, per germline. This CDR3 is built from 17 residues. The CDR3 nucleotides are TGTGCCAGCAGCTCCCGTCGGGTTGGCGTGGGCACAGATACGCAGTATTTT. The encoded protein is CASSSRRVGVGTDTQYF.

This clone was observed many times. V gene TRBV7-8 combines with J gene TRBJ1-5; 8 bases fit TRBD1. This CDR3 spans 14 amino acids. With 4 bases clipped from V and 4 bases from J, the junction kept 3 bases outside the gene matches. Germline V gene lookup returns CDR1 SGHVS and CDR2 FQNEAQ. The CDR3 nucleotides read TGTGCCAGCAGCTCACGGACAGGGAATCAGCCCCAGCATTTT. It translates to CASSSRTGNQPQHF. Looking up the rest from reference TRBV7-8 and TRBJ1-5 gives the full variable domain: GAGVSQSPRYKVAKRGQDVALRCDPISGHVSLFWYQQALGQGPEFLTYFQNEAQLDKSGLPSDRFFAERPEGSVSTLKIQRTQQEDSAVYLCASSSRTGNQPQHFGDGTRLSIL.

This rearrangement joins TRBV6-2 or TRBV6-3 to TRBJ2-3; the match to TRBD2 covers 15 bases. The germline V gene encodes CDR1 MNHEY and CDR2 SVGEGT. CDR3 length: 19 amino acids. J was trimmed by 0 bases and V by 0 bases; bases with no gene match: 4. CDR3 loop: CASSYSWTSGGVSTDTQYF. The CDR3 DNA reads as TGTGCCAGCAGTTACTCGTGGACTAGCGGGGGGGTTAGCACAGATACGCAGTATTTT.

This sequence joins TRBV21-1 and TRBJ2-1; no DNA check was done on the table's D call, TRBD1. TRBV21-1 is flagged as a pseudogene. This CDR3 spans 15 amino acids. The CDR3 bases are TGTGCCAGCAGCAAAGGGGACAGGGGTTACAATGAGCAGTTCTTC. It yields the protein CASSKGDRGYNEQFF.

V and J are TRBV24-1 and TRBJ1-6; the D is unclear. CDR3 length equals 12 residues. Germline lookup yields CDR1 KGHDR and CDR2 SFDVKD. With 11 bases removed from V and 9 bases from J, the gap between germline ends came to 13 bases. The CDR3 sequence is CAIPMQVSPLHF. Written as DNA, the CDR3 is TGTGCCATCCCGATGCAGGTTTCACCCCTCCACTTT.

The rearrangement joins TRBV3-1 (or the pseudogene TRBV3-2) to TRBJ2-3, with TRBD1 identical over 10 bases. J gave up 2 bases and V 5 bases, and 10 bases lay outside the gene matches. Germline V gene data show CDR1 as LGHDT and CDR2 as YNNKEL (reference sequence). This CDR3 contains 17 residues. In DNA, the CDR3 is TGTGCCAGCAGCTTACCATCCGGGACAGGGGTCACAGATACGCAGTATTTT. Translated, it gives CASSLPSGTGVTDTQYF.

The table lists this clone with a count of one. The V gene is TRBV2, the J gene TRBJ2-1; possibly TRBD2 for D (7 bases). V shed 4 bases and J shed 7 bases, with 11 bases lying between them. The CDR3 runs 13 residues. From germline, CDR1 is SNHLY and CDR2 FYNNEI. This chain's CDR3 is CASSGGGGNEQFF. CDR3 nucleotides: TGTGCCAGCAGTGGGGGAGGGGGAAATGAGCAGTTCTTC.

CDR3 sequence (DNA): TGTGCCAGCAGCCGGGACAGGGACCAGCCCCAGCATTTT. Protein: CASSRDRDQPQHF. This rearrangement joins TRBV7-2 to TRBJ1-5; 9 positions agree with TRBD1. Germline V lookup: CDR1 SGHTA, CDR2 FQGNSA. V was pared by 5 bases and J by 7 bases, with 3 bases of the junction left unmatched. CDR3 length equals 13 residues. The full variable domain, its missing parts supplied by reference TRBV7-2 and TRBJ1-5, is GAGVSQSPSNKVTEKGKDVELRCDPISGHTALYWYRQSLGQGLEFLIYFQGNSAPDKSGLPSDRFSAERTGGSVSTLTIQRTQQEDSAVYLCASSRDRDQPQHFGDGTRLSIL.

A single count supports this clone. The CDR3 loop reads CASSRGRAGANVLTF. The CDR3 nucleotides are TGTGCCAGCAGCCGAGGCAGGGCTGGGGCCAACGTCCTGACTTTC. The chain recombines TRBV3-1 (or the pseudogene TRBV3-2) with TRBJ2-6; D possibly corresponds to TRBD1 (5 bases). V shed 4 bases and J shed 2 bases, with 9 bases lying between them. Germline V CDR1 and CDR2: LGHDT, YNNKEL (reference sequence). The CDR3 length is 15 residues.

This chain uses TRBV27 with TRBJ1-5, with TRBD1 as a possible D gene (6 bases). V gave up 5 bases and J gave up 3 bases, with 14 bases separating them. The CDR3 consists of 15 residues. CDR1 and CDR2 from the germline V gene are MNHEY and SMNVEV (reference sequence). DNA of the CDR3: TGTGCCAGCAGTGCCTTGACAGGCTACAATCAGCCCCAGCATTTT. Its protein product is CASSALTGYNQPQHF.

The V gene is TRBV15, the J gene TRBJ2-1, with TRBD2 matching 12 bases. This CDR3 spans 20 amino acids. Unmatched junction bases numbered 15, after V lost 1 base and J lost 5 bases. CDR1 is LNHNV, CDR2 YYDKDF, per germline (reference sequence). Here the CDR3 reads CATSRVGLAGTRAWDNEQFF. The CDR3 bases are TGTGCCACCAGCAGAGTAGGACTAGCGGGGACCCGGGCGTGGGACAATGAGCAGTTCTTC.